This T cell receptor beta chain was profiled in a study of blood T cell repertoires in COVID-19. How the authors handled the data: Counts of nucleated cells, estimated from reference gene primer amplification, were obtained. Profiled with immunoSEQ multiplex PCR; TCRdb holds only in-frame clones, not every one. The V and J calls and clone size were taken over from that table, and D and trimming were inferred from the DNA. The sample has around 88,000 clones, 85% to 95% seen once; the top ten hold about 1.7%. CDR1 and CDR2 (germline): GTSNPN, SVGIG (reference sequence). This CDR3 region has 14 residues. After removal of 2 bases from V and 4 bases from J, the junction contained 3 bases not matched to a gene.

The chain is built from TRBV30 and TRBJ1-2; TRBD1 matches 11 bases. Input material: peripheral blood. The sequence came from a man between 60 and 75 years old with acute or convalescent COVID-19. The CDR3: CAWSYGTGGYGYTF. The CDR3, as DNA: TGTGCCTGGAGTTACGGGACAGGGGGCTATGGCTACACCTTC.